This TCR beta chain derives from a study of cytomegalovirus exposure and HLA in healthy donors. On this clone itself: Its specificity is unknown.

General study findings and limits: The study flagged about 150 TCR beta chains as cytomegalovirus-associated.

Primers included in the PCR were 60 Vbeta and 13 Jbeta primers. Sequenced by immunoSEQ multiplex PCR; TCRdb stores in-frame clones only, minus some. There are around 150,000 clones in the sample; 75% to 80% occur only once, and over 0.95% lies in the top ten. The CDR3 is 14 amino acids. Per the germline V gene, CDR1 is MNHNS and CDR2 is SASEGT. Deletions cut 5 bases from V and 3 bases from J, with 11 bases between. The clonotype comes from a woman aged 50 to 60 in good health and CMV-seropositive. Sample: PBMCs. The gene calls are TRBV6-1 and TRBJ1-5; possibly TRBD1 for D (6 bases). The CDR3 DNA reads as TGTGCCAGCAGTTTTGACAGGTTCAATCAGCCCCAGCATTTT. It encodes CASSFDRFNQPQHF.